Listed here is a single TCR beta chain. This specimen belongs to a study of control samples from healthy donors and cancer patients. TCRdb's table, derived via immunoSEQ multiplex PCR, lists solely in-frame clones and lacks some. The table lists around 140,000 clones, roughly 92% of them singletons. This CDR3 comprises 15 residues. The germline V gene has CDR1 SGHAT and CDR2 FQNNGV. The V gene lost 0 bases and the J gene lost 6 bases, with 12 bases spanning the gap. The sequence derives from a man aged 35 to 55 in good health. The sequenced sample was blood. V and J are TRBV11-2 and TRBJ2-1; TRBD2 is a possible D gene (5 bases). CDR3 nucleotide sequence: TGTGCCAGCAGCTTAGATAGGACTGTCTCCAATGAGCAGTTCTTC. Translating gives CASSLDRTVSNEQFF.